Following are 17 T cell receptor beta chains from one sample sequenced in a study of blood T cell repertoires in COVID-19. Generated by immunoSEQ multiplex PCR, the TCRdb table keeps only in-frame clones and is missing some. The data contain more than 200,000 clones, around nine tenths of them seen just once; the ten biggest clones take up roughly 7.1%. Sample: PBMCs or T cells enriched from blood (not recorded which). The receptors here all came from a man younger than 45 in a cohort exposed to, infected with or recovered from COVID-19 (not recorded which).

The chain couples TRBV7-2 to TRBJ1-6; D might be TRBD1 (6 bases). This CDR3 comprises 16 residues. CDR1 SGHTA and CDR2 FQGNSA come from the germline V gene. V was trimmed by 5 bases and J by 0 bases, leaving 11 bases between them. CDR3 in DNA: TGTGCCAGCAGCACCGGACAGTACTCCTATAATTCACCCCTCCACTTT. Protein sequence: CASSTGQYSYNSPLHF.

The chain uses TRBV11-3 and TRBJ2-1; possibly TRBD1 for D (6 bases). Between the trimmed V and J ends, which lost 5 bases and 5 bases, there was a span of 19 bases. The CDR3 covers 16 residues. In germline, CDR1 is SGHNT, CDR2 YENEEA. CDR3 sequence: CASSPGRLRGNNEQFF. As DNA, the CDR3 is TGTGCCAGCAGCCCAGGAAGACTCAGGGGTAACAATGAGCAGTTCTTC.

The chain combines TRBV4-1 with TRBJ1-4, with 8 bases identical to TRBD1. CDR1 MGHRA and CDR2 YSYEKL come from the germline V gene. The V segment lost 4 bases and the J segment 2 bases; nucleotides outside the gene matches: 6. The CDR3 sequence is 16 residues long. The CDR3 sequence: CASSPGQGATNEKLFF. The CDR3 bases are TGCGCCAGCAGCCCCGGGCAGGGGGCGACTAATGAAAAACTGTTTTTT.

This sequence joins TRBV5-4 and TRBJ2-7; TRBD2 aligns across 13 bases. The CDR3 sequence is 17 residues long. Unmatched junction bases numbered 8, after V lost 4 bases and J lost 1 base. CDR1 and CDR2 (germline): SGHNT, YYREEE (reference sequence). The CDR3 DNA sequence: TGTGCCAGCAGCGCGGGACTAGCGGGGACTCTATCCTACGAGCAGTACTTC. Translation: CASSAGLAGTLSYEQYF.

The rearrangement joins TRBV27 to TRBJ2-2; 9 nucleotides match TRBD2. This CDR3 is 14 amino acids long. Unmatched junction bases numbered 4, after V lost 4 bases and J lost 7 bases. CDR1 is MNHEY, CDR2 SMNVEV, per germline (reference sequence). As DNA, the CDR3 is TGTGCCAGCAGTTGGCTAGCGGGAAACGGGGAGCTGTTTTTT. Encoded protein: CASSWLAGNGELFF.

The gene calls are TRBV15 and TRBJ2-3; TRBD2 matches 8 bases. Unmatched junction bases numbered 5, after V lost 1 base and J lost 11 bases. Germline V gene lookup returns CDR1 LNHNV and CDR2 YYDKDF (reference sequence). The CDR3 sequence is 13 residues long. The chain's CDR3 is CATSRGSGSKQYF. In nucleotides, the CDR3 is TGTGCCACCAGCAGAGGGAGCGGGAGTAAGCAGTATTTT.

The chain couples TRBV24-1 to TRBJ2-1; 8 bases fit TRBD1. Germline loops: CDR1 KGHDR, CDR2 SFDVKD. This CDR3 spans 20 amino acids. After removal of 3 bases from V and 0 bases from J, the junction contained 15 bases not matched to a gene. This chain's CDR3 is CATSDSGRGPDLSSYNEQFF. Written as DNA, the CDR3 is TGTGCCACCAGTGATAGTGGCAGGGGGCCTGATTTAAGCTCCTACAATGAGCAGTTCTTC.

This clone came up once. This chain connects TRBV10-1 to TRBJ2-7, with 9 positions matching TRBD2. The CDR3 sequence is 19 residues long. J was trimmed by 5 bases and V by 6 bases; bases with no gene match: 23. Germline-derived CDR1 and CDR2 are WNHNN and SYGVQD (reference sequence). CDR3 nucleotide sequence: TGCGCCAGCAGGCTTAAACAGGAACTACTTAGCGGGAGTCCCAACGAGCAGTACTTC. Translating gives CASRLKQELLSGSPNEQYF.

The chain combines TRBV29-1 with TRBJ1-1, with TRBD1 identical over 8 bases. The CDR3 has 13 amino acids. From germline, CDR1 is SQVTM and CDR2 ANQGSEA. After removal of 5 bases from V and 0 bases from J, the junction contained 2 bases not matched to a gene. The CDR3, as DNA: TGCAGCGTTAAGGACAGGGTGAACACTGAAGCTTTCTTT. This sequence encodes CSVKDRVNTEAFF.

V and J are TRBV9 and TRBJ2-3, with D possibly matching TRBD1 (6 bases). The germline V gene has CDR1 SGDLS and CDR2 YYNGEE. The ends were cut back, 2 bases at V and 0 bases at J, with 10 bases in the middle. The CDR3 contains 15 residues. The CDR3 here is CASSVLGASTDTQYF. In DNA, the CDR3 is TGTGCCAGCAGCGTTTTGGGGGCTAGCACAGATACGCAGTATTTT.

This clone occurred a few times. V gene TRBV28 combines with J gene TRBJ1-5; 9 nucleotides line up with TRBD1. V trimming: 6 bases; J trimming: 2 bases; junction bases outside the gene matches: 2. Germline V gene sequence: CDR1 MDHEN, CDR2 SYDVKM. This CDR3 region has 14 residues. The CDR3 nucleotides read TGTGCCAGCAGCTGGGACAGGGGCAATCAGCCCCAGCATTTT. Its translation is CASSWDRGNQPQHF.

The rearrangement links TRBV2 to TRBJ2-7, with 9 positions matching TRBD2. This CDR3 has 16 residues. V lost 5 bases to trimming and J lost 0 bases; unmatched junction nucleotides: 8. Germline V gene lookup returns CDR1 SNHLY and CDR2 FYNNEI. The CDR3 loop reads CASSYLAGQSSYEQYF. The CDR3 bases are TGTGCCAGCAGTTATCTAGCGGGACAGAGCTCCTACGAGCAGTACTTC. The full variable domain, rest sourced from reference TRBV2 and TRBJ2-7, is EPEVTQTPSHQVTQMGQEVILRCVPISNHLYFYWYRQILGQKVEFLVSFYNNEISEKSEIFDDQFSVERPDGSNFTLKIRSTKLEDSAMYFCASSYLAGQSSYEQYFGPGTRLTVT.

The count of this clone is one. The chain recombines TRBV5-1 with TRBJ2-2; 7 bases fit TRBD1. Germline V gene data show CDR1 as SGHRS and CDR2 as YFSETQ. This CDR3 comprises 15 residues. The trim removed 5 bases at V and 1 base at J, leaving 5 bases unmatched. The CDR3 is CASRPRGRNTGELFF. The CDR3 DNA reads as TGCGCCAGCAGGCCGAGGGGGCGGAACACCGGGGAGCTGTTTTTT.

This clone was observed a single time. V gene TRBV7-8 combines with J gene TRBJ2-3; 10 bases map to TRBD2. The CDR3 contains 19 residues. Germline CDR1 and CDR2: SGHVS and FQNEAQ. V was clipped by 2 bases and J by 3 bases; unmatched bases: 14. CDR3 amino acids: CASSLLPSGSGLMTDTQYF. CDR3 DNA sequence: TGTGCCAGCAGCTTACTTCCTAGCGGGAGTGGGTTGATGACAGATACGCAGTATTTT.

V and J are TRBV28 and TRBJ1-4; weak D call: TRBD1 (5 bases). The V gene lost 3 bases and the J gene lost 4 bases, with 15 bases spanning the gap. CDR1 and CDR2 from the germline V gene are MDHEN and SYDVKM. The CDR3 is 16 residues long. This chain's CDR3 is CASSLVYRMNNEKLFF. In nucleotides, the CDR3 is TGTGCCAGCAGTTTGGTTTACAGGATGAATAATGAAAAACTGTTTTTT. The full variable domain, its missing parts supplied by reference TRBV28 and TRBJ1-4, is DVKVTQSSRYLVKRTGEKVFLECVQDMDHENMFWYRQDPGLGLRLIYFSYDVKMKEKGDIPEGYSVSREKKERFSLILESASTNQTSMYLCASSLVYRMNNEKLFFGSGTQLSVL.

The chain employs TRBV5-1 and TRBJ1-5, with D maybe TRBD1 (5 bases). V lost 0 bases and J lost 1, with 8 bases in between. From germline, CDR1 is SGHRS and CDR2 YFSETQ. The CDR3 covers 15 residues. This CDR3 is CASSLGDSSNQPQHF. For the CDR3, the DNA is TGCGCCAGCAGCTTGGGGGACTCCAGCAATCAGCCCCAGCATTTT.

The V call is TRBV6-6, the J call TRBJ1-5; 9 bases line up with TRBD1. Germline V gene lookup returns CDR1 MNHNY and CDR2 SVGAGI (reference sequence). The length of the CDR3 is 15 residues. The J segment lost 7 bases and the V segment lost 2 bases, leaving 6 bases of the junction unmatched. CDR3 residues: CASSYQDRGGQPQHF. CDR3 coding DNA: TGTGCCAGCAGTTACCAGGACAGGGGAGGGCAGCCCCAGCATTTT.